The sequence of this T cell receptor (beta chain) was determined in a study of cytomegalovirus exposure and HLA in healthy donors. For the study at large: Earlier results showed approximately 120 million unique TCR beta sequences derived from some 180 million T cells. Overall study results and limits: The records held CMV serostatus as the only immune exposure information. Versus the roughly 700-donor mean, an Asian-associated ancestry cluster reportedly showed fewer N-insertions in a later analysis. The study listed around 150 cytomegalovirus-associated TCR beta chains.

With respect to this clone: Its target is unknown.

PCR primers comprised 60 Vbeta and 13 Jbeta primers. TCRdb's copy holds only in-frame clones and misses some; the assay was immunoSEQ multiplex PCR. The sample contains fewer than 150,000 clones, 70% to 80% of which appear only once. Per germline, CDR1 LNHDA and CDR2 SQIVND (reference sequence). This CDR3 has 12 amino acids. Trimming cost V 7 bases and J 10 bases, with 14 bases left between them. The rearrangement joins TRBV19 to TRBJ2-1; D might be TRBD2 (6 bases). The sample taken for sequencing was PBMCs. The origin of this receptor is a woman younger than 45 in good health and CMV-seropositive. The CDR3 DNA reads as TGTGCCAGTAAGTCGGAGGGGCGGGAGCAGTTCTTC. Translation: CASKSEGREQFF.